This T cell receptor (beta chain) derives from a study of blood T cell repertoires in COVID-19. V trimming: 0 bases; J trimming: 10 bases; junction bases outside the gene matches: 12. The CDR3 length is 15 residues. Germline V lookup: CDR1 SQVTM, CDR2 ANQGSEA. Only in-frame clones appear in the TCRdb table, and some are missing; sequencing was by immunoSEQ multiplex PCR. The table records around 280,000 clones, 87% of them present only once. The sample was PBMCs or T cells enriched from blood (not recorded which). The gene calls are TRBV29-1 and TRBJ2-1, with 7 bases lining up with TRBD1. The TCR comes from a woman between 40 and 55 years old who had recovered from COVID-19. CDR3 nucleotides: TGCAGCGTTGAAGAACGAAGGGGGCTCTTTGGGGAGCAGTTCTTC. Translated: CSVEERRGLFGEQFF.